A single sample is the source of the 4 T cell receptor beta chains below, sequenced in a study of cytomegalovirus exposure and HLA in healthy donors. The PCR made use of 60 Vbeta and 13 Jbeta primers. Here immunoSEQ multiplex PCR was the method, and the copy in TCRdb shows in-frame clones only, minus some. The sample records fewer than 140,000 clones, roughly four fifths being singletons. The sequencing sample was made of PBMCs. Receptors were obtained from a man aged 60-69 years in good health and CMV-seronegative.

The rearrangement uses TRBV6-1 and TRBJ2-7, with 12 bases matching TRBD1. CDR3 length equals 14 residues. V shed 5 bases, J shed 4 bases, and the junction held 3 bases outside the gene matches. CDR1 MNHNS and CDR2 SASEGT come from the germline V gene. The CDR3 DNA reads TGTGCCAGCAGTAGGGGACAGGGGGCTTACGAGCAGTACTTC. Its translation is CASSRGQGAYEQYF.

V usage is TRBV14 and J usage is TRBJ1-1; 7 nucleotides align to TRBD1. Trimming at V came to 0 bases and at J to 5 bases, leaving 6 bases not matched to a gene. The germline V gene has CDR1 SGHDN and CDR2 FVKESK. The length of the CDR3 is 15 residues. The CDR3 reads CASSQDRGLGTEAFF. DNA of the CDR3: TGTGCCAGCAGCCAAGATAGGGGGCTTGGTACTGAAGCTTTCTTT.

The J gene is TRBJ2-5, the V gene TRBV7-9; TRBD1 matches 10 bases. V was pared by 5 bases and J by 5 bases, with 5 bases of the junction left unmatched. Germline loops: CDR1 SEHNR, CDR2 FQNEAQ (reference sequence). The CDR3 spans 14 residues. The CDR3 loop reads CASSPGQGQETQYF. CDR3 nucleotide sequence: TGTGCCAGCAGCCCGGGACAGGGGCAGGAGACCCAGTACTTC.

The chain couples TRBV7-6 to TRBJ2-5; perhaps TRBD2 as D (6 bases). CDR1 is SGHVS, CDR2 FNYEAQ, per germline. V lost 8 bases and J 4 bases, leaving 11 bases between the germline ends. This CDR3 is 12 amino acids long. CDR3 in amino acids: CASAGYAETQYF. CDR3 coding DNA: TGTGCCAGCGCGGGGTATGCAGAGACCCAGTACTTC.